One T cell receptor beta chain is described in this entry. Original analysis: Amplified reference gene primers provided the basis for estimating nucleated cell counts. The protocol was immunoSEQ multiplex PCR, while the TCRdb copy is restricted to in-frame clones and leaves out a portion. V and J calls and clone size come straight from that table; D and trimming were deduced from the DNA. The sample carries 130,000 to 150,000 clones, about nine tenths recorded once. This specimen belongs to a study of blood T cell repertoires in COVID-19. Overall study: The United States, Italy and Spain supplied acute and convalescent COVID-19 samples. Nucleic acid was either cDNA or gDNA, and it came from T cells, B-cell-depleted T cells, or PBMCs.

This CDR3 has 19 amino acids. The J segment lost 2 bases and the V segment lost 2 bases, leaving 16 bases of the junction unmatched. The chain combines TRBV23-1 with TRBJ1-1; 8 bases are a match to TRBD1. TRBV23-1 counts as an open reading frame of uncertain function. Sequenced input: peripheral blood. This receptor was obtained from a human donor in a cohort sampled during active COVID-19. The CDR3 DNA reads TGCGCCAGCAGTCAACCCACCCAGGGGGCGAGAGGGAGCAACACTGAAGCTTTCTTT. Encoded protein: CASSQPTQGARGSNTEAFF.